The rows below give T cell receptor beta chains drawn from one sample of a study of CD8 T cells in ankylosing spondylitis. TCRdb reprocessed the 5' RACE reads via MiXCR and lists one record per CDR3 protein. Of more than 25,000 distinct CDR3 sequences listed, 14% are singletons. The source material was blood. The receptors come from a male donor with ankylosing spondylitis or in good health (not recorded which). The CDR3 runs from the conserved cysteine through the conserved F or W. A D gene is named only where the DNA matches it firmly. The listing skips clone size in some rows; elsewhere it reads once, few, many or a size class.

TRBJ2-7	few	TRBD1	TRBV6-2/TRBV6-3	CASSPRDRGYEQYF	TGTGCCAGCAGCCCCCGGGACAGGGGGTACGAGCAGTACTTC
TRBJ1-4	few	TRBD1	TRBV7-2	CASSLSGQNEKLFF	TGTGCCAGCAGCTTATCGGGACAGAATGAAAAACTGTTTTTT
TRBJ2-7	many	TRBD1	TRBV12-3/TRBV12-4	CASSRGPYEQYF	TGTGCCAGCAGTAGGGGGCCGTACGAGCAGTACTTC
TRBJ2-1	NA	NA	TRBV5-5	CASSRRGEQFF	TGTGCCAGCAGCCGGAGGGGGGAGCAGTTCTTC
TRBJ2-1	NA	NA	TRBV7-9	CASSLPGPGIGEQFF	TGTGCCAGCAGCTTACCGGGGCCCGGGATTGGTGAGCAGTTCTTC
TRBJ1-1	NA	NA	TRBV27	CASKAANTEAFF	TGTGCCAGCAAGGCAGCGAACACTGAAGCTTTCTTT
TRBJ2-5	NA	TRBD1	TRBV12-3/TRBV12-4	CASGQGASRETQYF	TGTGCCAGCGGACAGGGGGCGAGTCGGGAGACCCAGTACTTC
TRBJ2-2	few	NA	TRBV29-1	CSTRRGPTGTGELFF	TGCAGCACCAGGCGGGGGCCCACCGGGACCGGGGAGCTGTTTTTT
TRBJ1-1	few	NA	TRBV12-3/TRBV12-4	CASSLVRLNTEAFF	TGTGCCAGCAGTTTAGTCCGATTGAACACTGAAGCTTTCTTT
TRBJ1-1	few	TRBD1	TRBV29-1	CSVEGTGKFF	TGCAGCGTTGAAGGGACAGGGAAGTTCTTT
TRBJ2-2	few	NA	TRBV28	CASDRRDTGELFF	TGTGCCAGCGACAGACGGGACACCGGGGAGCTGTTTTTT
TRBJ2-3	NA	TRBD2	TRBV12-3/TRBV12-4	CASSYGGTTDTQYF	TGTGCCAGCAGTTACGGGGGGACCACAGATACGCAGTATTTT
TRBJ2-5	few	NA	TRBV12-3/TRBV12-4	CASSFSAGFGSQETQYF	TGTGCCAGCAGTTTTTCTGCAGGGTTCGGGTCCCAAGAGACCCAGTACTTC
TRBJ1-1	NA	NA	TRBV27	CASSLARRITEAFF	TGTGCCAGCAGTTTAGCCCGGCGAATTACTGAAGCTTTCTTT
TRBJ2-1	NA	TRBD2	TRBV25-1	CASSDMGLYEGEQFF	TGTGCCAGCAGTGACATGGGACTATACGAAGGTGAGCAGTTCTTC
TRBJ1-4	few	TRBD1	TRBV28	CASREDRGIEKLFF	TGTGCCAGCAGGGAAGACAGGGGGATTGAAAAACTGTTTTTT
TRBJ2-6	few	NA	TRBV27	CASSLLGSGANVLTF	TGTGCCAGCAGTTTATTGGGCTCTGGGGCCAACGTCCTGACTTTC
TRBJ1-6	NA	NA	TRBV27	CASSFSFDSPLHF	TGTGCCAGCAGCTTTTCATTTGATTCACCCCTCCACTTT
TRBJ2-1	NA	NA	TRBV6-4	CASSEAAGAPGNEQFF	TGTGCCAGCAGTGAAGCGGCAGGGGCCCCTGGCAATGAGCAGTTCTTC
TRBJ1-4	few	TRBD1	TRBV28	CASRSGGQGLEKLFF	TGTGCCAGCAGATCTGGGGGACAGGGACTCGAAAAACTGTTTTTT
TRBJ1-6	NA	NA	TRBV20-1	CSAREPSSYNSPLHF	TGCAGTGCTAGAGAGCCGAGCTCCTATAATTCACCCCTCCACTTT
TRBJ2-3	NA	NA	TRBV29-1	CSVGDRSTDTQYF	TGCAGCGTTGGCGACAGGAGCACAGATACGCAGTATTTT